The present T cell receptor beta chain was sequenced within a study of T cell responses to AZD1222 COVID-19 vaccine (dated by TCRdb to the early 2020s). About the investigation overall: Because spike-specific TCR depth and breadth did not differ between the two schedules, AZD1222 recipients who got a second dose at roughly 4 weeks were pooled with those who got a second dose at roughly 12 weeks. A total of over 230 trial participants underwent TCR sequencing, of whom around 200 received two doses of AZD1222 and approximately 25 received two doses of the MenACWY control vaccine. Trial participants were enrolled into age subgroups of 18-55, 56-69 and 70-plus years, which contained about 160, 30 and 59 TCR-sequenced participants, respectively.

The CDR3 regions of human TCRbeta chains were analyzed by immunosequencing. In the original analysis: TCRs in the repertoires were matched against a reference library of SARS-CoV-2-specific TCRs that had been generated with the MIRA antigen-specificity platform. Breadth was defined as the fraction of unique TCRs that were SARS-CoV-2-associated. Depth was defined as the fraction of total T cells that were SARS-CoV-2-associated. Using the MIRA data, each spike-specific TCR was mapped to the spike region that the TCR reacts to and placed in a CD4 or CD8 class. Log10-transformed breadth and depth values were compared by one-way ANOVA with Sidak's multiple comparisons tests. The clones in this table, taken by TCRdb from immuneACCESS, are in-frame only. Not every clone is retained; where verified, under half of the shortfall comes from an unresolved V gene, and the cause of the rest is unknown. V, J and clone size reflect that table, while D and trimming were determined from the DNA. This sample has tens of thousands of clones in its table, and approximately 86% of those were observed once. The ten largest account for approximately 52% of the sample.

The germline V gene supplies CDR1 MGHRA and CDR2 YSYEKL. Spanning cysteine to phenylalanine, the CDR3 consists of 14 amino acids. Only CDR3 DNA is held: 42 bases, read in frame from base 1. The junction shows trimming of 1 base on V and 0 bases on J, plus 6 bases between the germline ends. With respect to this clone: It lacks a known antigen. Within one base of it there is no much larger clone, and no base qualities were kept.

The time point label on this specimen signifies: baseline before first vaccination. The vaccinee samples were drawn from two UK trials, COV001 and COV002, one of which was a single-blind randomized controlled phase 2/3 trial testing AZD1222 (ChAdOx1 nCoV-19) in healthy adults. For TCRbeta chain sequencing, PBMC samples from trial participants were taken at day 0 and at day 28 after the second dose. What the authors observed across the whole study: Most participants were white British and females outnumbered males, and the authors suggested that clonal diversity may have been underestimated. Because no day 14 peak-response samples were available, repertoires were characterized only after the peak T cell response. The 56-69-year group was small, and its depth increase did not reach significance, likely because of low power. Reportedly, close to half of the unique spike-specific TCRs recognized epitopes lying outside the regions that are mutated in the B.1.351 and B.1.1.7 variants. After two AZD1222 doses, spike-specific TCR breadth and depth were significantly higher than at day 0 and than in MenACWY recipients. The whole spike protein was spanned by vaccine-associated CD4 TCRs, and dominant responses were seen in regions 160-218 and 743-854. Conclusions about previously exposed vaccinees are limited because only five to seven AZD1222 recipients were SARS-CoV-2 seropositive at baseline.

The TCR comes from an adult in good health. The sequence joins TRBV4-1 to TRBJ1-1; the D gene identity is not certain. This material consisted of peripheral blood, taken on day 0 of AZD1222 vaccination. The nucleotides read TGCGCCAGCAGCCAAGGGTCGGTGAACACTGAAGCTTTCTTT. It translates as CASSQGSVNTEAFF.